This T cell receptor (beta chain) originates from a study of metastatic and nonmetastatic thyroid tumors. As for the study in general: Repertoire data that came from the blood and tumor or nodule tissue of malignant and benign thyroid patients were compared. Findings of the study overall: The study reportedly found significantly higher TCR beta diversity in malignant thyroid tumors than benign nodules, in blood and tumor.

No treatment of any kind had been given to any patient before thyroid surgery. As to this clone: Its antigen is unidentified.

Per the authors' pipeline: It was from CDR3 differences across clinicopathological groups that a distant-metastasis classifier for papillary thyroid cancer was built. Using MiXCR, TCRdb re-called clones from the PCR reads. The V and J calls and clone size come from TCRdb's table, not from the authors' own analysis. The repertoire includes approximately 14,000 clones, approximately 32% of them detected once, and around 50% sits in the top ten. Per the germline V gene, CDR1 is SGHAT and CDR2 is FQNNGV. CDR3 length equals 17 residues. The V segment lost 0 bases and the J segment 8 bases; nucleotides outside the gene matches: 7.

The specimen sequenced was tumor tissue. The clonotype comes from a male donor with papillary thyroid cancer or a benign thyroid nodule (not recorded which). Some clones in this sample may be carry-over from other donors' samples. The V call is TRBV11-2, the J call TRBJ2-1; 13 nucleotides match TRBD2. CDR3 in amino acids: CASSLDHGLAGADEQFF. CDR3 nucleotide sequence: TGTGCCAGCAGCTTAGATCACGGACTAGCGGGAGCTGATGAGCAGTTCTTC.